Included here is one T cell receptor beta chain sequence, with context. Its antigen is unknown. This entry is derived from a study of T cells after yellow fever vaccination. In making TCR cDNA, 5'RACE template switching added a universal primer site and UMIs to it. TCRdb reprocessed the 5' RACE reads with MiXCR, giving one entry per CDR3 protein. The repertoire holds 300,000 to 400,000 distinct CDR3 sequences, around 12% seen once, with roughly 3.1% in the top ten. Trimming at V came to 3 bases and at J to 4 bases, leaving 4 bases not matched to a gene. Germline V gene data show CDR1 as LGHNA and CDR2 as YNFKEQ. The CDR3 is 14 residues long. Study-level points and caveats: Researchers cautioned that FACS-sorted repertoires could harbor abundant clonotypes contaminating from the bulk population. Clones that expanded after primary vaccination mostly reappeared after the booster (approximately 96% CD4, approximately 85% CD8).

The rearrangement uses TRBV4-2 and TRBJ1-1; 8 bases are a match to TRBD1. The sequence derives from a man aged 18-30 years who received the YFV17D yellow fever vaccine. The sequences come from CD4+ T cells sorted from PBMCs, collected 15 days after the yellow fever booster vaccination. Written as DNA, the CDR3 is TGTGCCAGCAGCCAGCGCGGACAGGGCACTGAAGCTTTCTTT. Residues: CASSQRGQGTEAFF.